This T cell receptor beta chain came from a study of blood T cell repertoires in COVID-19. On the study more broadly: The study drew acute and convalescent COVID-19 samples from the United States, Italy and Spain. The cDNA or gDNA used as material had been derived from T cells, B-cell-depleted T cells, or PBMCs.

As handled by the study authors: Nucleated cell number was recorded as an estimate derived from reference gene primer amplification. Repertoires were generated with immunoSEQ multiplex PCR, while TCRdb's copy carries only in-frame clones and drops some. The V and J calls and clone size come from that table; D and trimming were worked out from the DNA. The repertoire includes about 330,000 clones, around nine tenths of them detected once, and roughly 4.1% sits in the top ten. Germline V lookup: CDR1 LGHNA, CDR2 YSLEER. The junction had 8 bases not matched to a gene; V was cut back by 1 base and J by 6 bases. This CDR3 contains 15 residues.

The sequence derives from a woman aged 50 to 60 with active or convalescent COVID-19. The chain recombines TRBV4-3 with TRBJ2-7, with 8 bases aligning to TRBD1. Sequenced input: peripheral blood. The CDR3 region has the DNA TGCGCCAGCAGCCAAGGTCAGACAGGGGCGAGCGAGCAGTACTTC. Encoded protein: CASSQGQTGASEQYF.